The next 9 T cell receptor beta chains were all read from a single sample in a study of regulatory T cells in long-lasting Graves disease. According to the study, TCR beta libraries were built with iRepertoire HTBI primers and CDR3-region Arm-PCR. MiXCR, run by TCRdb on the multiplex PCR reads, gives a single entry per CDR3 protein. This sample has hundreds of thousands of distinct CDR3 sequences, with 13% found just once. The time point was: newly diagnosed GD, antithyroid drugs for less than 3 months. After RNA was extracted from PBMCs, the TCR library was made from it. This sample was also put to use in a study of T cells in Graves' hyperthyroidism and ophthalmopathy.

Here the sequenced sample was peripheral blood mononuclear cells (PBMCs), taken at new diagnosis, from a patient treated with antithyroid drugs. Every receptor here comes from a man aged 25 to 40 with Graves disease.

The table lists this clonotype with many counts. The gene calls are TRBV29-1 and TRBJ2-5, with no clear D. Germline loops: CDR1 SQVTM, CDR2 ANQGSEA. The CDR3 is made up of 12 amino acids. V lost 0 bases and J lost 9, with 11 bases in between. In DNA, the CDR3 is TGCAGCGTTGAAGATATCAGCAAGGCCCAGTACTTC. Translated: CSVEDISKAQYF.

Turning to this clonotype: This likely came from a read error, as a far larger clone is one base away. Here the CDR3 DNA reads TGTGCCAGCAGTGTTTTTGACCCCACCCTCCACTTT. Residues: CASSVFDPTLHF. This chain connects TRBV6-1 to TRBJ1-6, with no clear D. The CDR3 covers 12 residues. The V end lost 4 bases, the J end lost 14 bases, and 12 bases lay between the germline ends. Germline CDR1 reads MNHNS; CDR2 reads SASEGT.

This clonotype was seen many times. V and J are TRBV29-1 and TRBJ2-1, with TRBD2 as a possible D gene (6 bases). V shed 6 bases and J shed 0 bases, with 12 bases lying between them. The CDR3 runs 14 residues. Germline V gene data show CDR1 as SQVTM and CDR2 as ANQGSEA. The CDR3 coding sequence is TGCAGCGTGTATAGCGGTACCTCCTACAATGAGCAGTTCTTC. Translating it yields CSVYSGTSYNEQFF.

There are many counts of this clonotype. This chain uses TRBV29-1 with TRBJ2-1, with TRBD2 as a possible D gene (6 bases). This CDR3 spans 13 amino acids. Germline lookup yields CDR1 SQVTM and CDR2 ANQGSEA. Between the trimmed V and J ends, which lost 3 bases and 6 bases, there was a span of 12 bases. The CDR3 DNA follows: TGCAGCGTTGACTGGTCGGGGGTCAATGAGCAGTTCTTC. Protein sequence: CSVDWSGVNEQFF.

About this clonotype itself: The junction departs from the called germline gene at one end, perhaps through a read error. This chain's CDR3 is CASSQESGQRTEELFF. The CDR3 region has the DNA TGCGCCAGCAGCCAAGAATCGGGGCAGAGGACCGAGGAGCTGTTTTTT. The chain recombines TRBV4-1 with TRBJ2-2; either TRBD1 or TRBD2 may fit D (5 bases each). This CDR3 spans 16 amino acids. The germline gives CDR1 MGHRA, CDR2 YSYEKL.

The chain uses TRBV29-1 and TRBJ2-5, with TRBD1 matching 7 bases. The CDR3 contains 13 residues. The germline gives CDR1 SQVTM, CDR2 ANQGSEA. V lost 4 bases, J lost 1 base, and 3 bases stayed unmatched. The CDR3 nucleotides read TGCAGCGTTGGAGGGACAGTCCAAGAGACCCAGTACTTC. It specifies CSVGGTVQETQYF.

This clonotype was picked up a small number of times. The rearrangement uses TRBV20-1 and TRBJ1-2; unclear D gene. The CDR3 loop spans 11 amino acids. Per the germline V gene, CDR1 is DFQATT and CDR2 is SNEGSKA (reference sequence). Trimming cost V 0 bases and J 5 bases, with 4 bases left between them. CDR3 bases: TGCAGTGCTAGAGAACGATATGGCTACACCTTC. Protein product: CSARERYGYTF.

Details on this clonotype: Since a far larger clone is one base different, this is likely a read error. The chain recombines TRBV3-1 with TRBJ2-7; D uncertain. Trimming removed 3 bases from V and 3 bases from J, with 3 bases in between. The CDR3 covers 11 residues. Germline CDR1 LGHDT, CDR2 YNNKEL (reference sequence). CDR3 residues: CASSHVYEQYF. DNA of the CDR3: TGTGCCAGCAGCCACGTCTACGAGCAGTACTTC.

The chain recombines TRBV18 with TRBJ2-1; either TRBD1 or TRBD2 may supply D (5 bases each). The CDR3 length is 13 residues. Trimming left V 5 bases short and J 5 bases short, with 10 bases between. Germline V gene sequence: CDR1 KGHSH, CDR2 LQKENI. CDR3 coding DNA: TGTGCCAGCTCATGGGACCCCAACAATGAGCAGTTCTTC. Protein: CASSWDPNNEQFF.